The clone carrying this T cell receptor beta chain was counted at least ten times. The antigen is not known. The sample comes from a study of identical twins. The cDNA had a unique molecular identifier and a template-switch universal primer site. TCRdb independently ran MiXCR on the 5' RACE reads; one entry per CDR3 protein. This table has a few hundred thousand distinct CDR3 sequences, roughly 9.8% appearing once. Study-wide results and caveats: In zero-insertion analyses, partial confounding could arise from invariant MAIT and iNKT cells.

The germline CDR1 and CDR2 sequences are SGHAT and FQDESV (reference sequence). The V end lost 6 bases, the J end lost 0 bases, and 9 bases lay between the germline ends. The CDR3 totals 13 residues. The same data also went into a second study, on yellow fever vaccine responses in identical twins.

The chain employs TRBV11-1 and TRBJ2-7, with TRBD2 as a possible D gene (5 bases). This TCR derives from a woman under 30 in good health. Sample: CD8+ T cells sorted from blood. CDR3 sequence: CASRPRDSYEQYF. Here the CDR3 DNA reads TGTGCCAGCAGGCCCCGGGACTCCTACGAGCAGTACTTC.